This T cell receptor (beta chain) was captured in a study of type 1 regulatory T cells. Study background: T-allo10 is an in vitro-generated, Tr1-enriched CD4 T cell product specific for alloantigen.

For this clonotype: The target antigen is unknown.

TCRdb recomputed calls from the reads with MiXCR, one row per CDR3 protein. Of about 60,000 distinct CDR3 sequences listed, roughly 49% were seen once; the top ten hold approximately 2%. CDR1 ENHRY and CDR2 SYGVKD come from the germline V gene. J was trimmed by 6 bases and V by 6 bases; bases with no gene match: 6. The length of the CDR3 is 14 residues. This sequence originates from a human donor in good health. Material: cultured non-Tr1 T cells, either the whole culture or a sorted T cell fraction (not recorded which). This rearrangement joins TRBV10-3 to TRBJ1-3; 9 positions match TRBD1. This CDR3 is CAIRGTGFENTIYF. In nucleotides, the CDR3 is TGTGCCATCAGAGGGACAGGGTTTGAAAACACCATATATTTT.